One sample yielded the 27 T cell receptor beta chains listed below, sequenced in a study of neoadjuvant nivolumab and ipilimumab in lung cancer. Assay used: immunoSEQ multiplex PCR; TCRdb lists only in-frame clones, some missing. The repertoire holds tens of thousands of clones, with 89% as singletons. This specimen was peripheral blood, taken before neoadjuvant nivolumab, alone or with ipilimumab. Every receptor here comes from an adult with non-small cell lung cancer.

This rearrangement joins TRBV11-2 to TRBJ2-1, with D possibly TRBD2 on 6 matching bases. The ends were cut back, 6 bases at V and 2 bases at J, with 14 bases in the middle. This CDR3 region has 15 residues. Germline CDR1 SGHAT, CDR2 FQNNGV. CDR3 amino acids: CASSWGGLAYNEQFF. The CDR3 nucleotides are TGTGCCAGCAGTTGGGGAGGTTTGGCCTACAATGAGCAGTTCTTC. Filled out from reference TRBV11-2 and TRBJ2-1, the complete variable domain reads EAGVAQSPRYKIIEKRQSVAFWCNPISGHATLYWYQQILGQGPKLLIQFQNNGVVDDSQLPKDRFSAERLKGVDSTLKIQPAKLEDSAVYLCASSWGGLAYNEQFFGPGTRLTVL.

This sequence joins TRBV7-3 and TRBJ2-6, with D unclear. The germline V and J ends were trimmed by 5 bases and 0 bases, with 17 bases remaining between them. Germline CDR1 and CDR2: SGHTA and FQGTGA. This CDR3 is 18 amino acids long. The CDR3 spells CASSPQMGGISGANVLTF. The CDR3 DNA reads TGTGCCAGCAGCCCCCAGATGGGCGGAATCTCTGGGGCCAACGTCCTGACTTTC.

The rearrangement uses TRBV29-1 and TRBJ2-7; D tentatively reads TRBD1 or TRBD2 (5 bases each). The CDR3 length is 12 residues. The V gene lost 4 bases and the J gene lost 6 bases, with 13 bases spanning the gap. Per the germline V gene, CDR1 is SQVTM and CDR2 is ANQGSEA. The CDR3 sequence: CSVAQDFGEQYF. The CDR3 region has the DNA TGCAGCGTTGCACAGGACTTCGGCGAGCAGTACTTC.

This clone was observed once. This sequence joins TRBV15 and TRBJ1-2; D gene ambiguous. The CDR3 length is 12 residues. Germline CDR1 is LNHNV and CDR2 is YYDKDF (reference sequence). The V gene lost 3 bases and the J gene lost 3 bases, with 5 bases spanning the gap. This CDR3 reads CATSRTDYGYTF. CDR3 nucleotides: TGTGCCACCAGCAGGACGGACTATGGCTACACCTTC.

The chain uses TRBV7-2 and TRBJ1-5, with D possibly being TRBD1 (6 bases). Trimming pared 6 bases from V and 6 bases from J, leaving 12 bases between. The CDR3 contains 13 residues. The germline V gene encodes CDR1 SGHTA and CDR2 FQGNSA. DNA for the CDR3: TGTGCCAGCAGTACACAGGGCGGTCAGCCCCAGCATTTT. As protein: CASSTQGGQPQHF.

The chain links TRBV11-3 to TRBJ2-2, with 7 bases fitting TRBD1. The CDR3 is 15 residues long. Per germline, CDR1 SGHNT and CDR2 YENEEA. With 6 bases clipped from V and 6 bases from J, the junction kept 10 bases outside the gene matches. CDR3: CASSPETGSAGELFF. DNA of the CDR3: TGTGCCAGCAGTCCAGAGACAGGGAGCGCCGGGGAGCTGTTTTTT.

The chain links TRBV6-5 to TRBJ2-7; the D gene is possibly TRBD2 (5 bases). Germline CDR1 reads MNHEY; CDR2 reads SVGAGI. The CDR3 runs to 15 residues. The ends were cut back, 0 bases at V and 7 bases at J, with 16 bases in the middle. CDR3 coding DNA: TGTGCCAGCAGTTACTCGTCTCAAGGAGGCTGGGAGCAGTACTTC. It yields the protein CASSYSSQGGWEQYF.

DNA for the CDR3: TGTGCCAGCAGAAGTTGGGGACAAGAGACCCAGTACTTC. Translated, it gives CASRSWGQETQYF. The chain links TRBV6-1 to TRBJ2-5; D unclear. The CDR3 is 13 residues long. The V and J ends lost 6 bases and 2 bases respectively, with 10 bases between them. Germline CDR1 reads MNHNS; CDR2 reads SASEGT.

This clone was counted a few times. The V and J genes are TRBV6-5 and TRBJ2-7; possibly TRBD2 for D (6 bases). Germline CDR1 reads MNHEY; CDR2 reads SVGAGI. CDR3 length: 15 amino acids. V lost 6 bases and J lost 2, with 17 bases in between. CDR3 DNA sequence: TGTGCCAGCAGGAGGACCGGGACTGGGACCTACGAGCAGTACTTC. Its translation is CASRRTGTGTYEQYF.

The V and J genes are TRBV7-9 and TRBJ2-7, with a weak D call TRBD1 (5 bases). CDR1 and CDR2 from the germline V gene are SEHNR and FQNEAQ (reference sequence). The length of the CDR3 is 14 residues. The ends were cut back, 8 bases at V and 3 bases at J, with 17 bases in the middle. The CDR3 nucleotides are TGTGCCAGCGTTTCTTGGTCAGGGATCTACGAGCAGTACTTC. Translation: CASVSWSGIYEQYF.

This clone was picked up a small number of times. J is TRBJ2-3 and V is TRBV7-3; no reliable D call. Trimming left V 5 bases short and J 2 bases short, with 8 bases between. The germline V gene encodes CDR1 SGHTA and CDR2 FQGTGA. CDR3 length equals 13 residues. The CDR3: CASSVDDTDTQYF. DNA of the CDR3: TGTGCCAGCAGCGTCGACGACACAGATACGCAGTATTTT.

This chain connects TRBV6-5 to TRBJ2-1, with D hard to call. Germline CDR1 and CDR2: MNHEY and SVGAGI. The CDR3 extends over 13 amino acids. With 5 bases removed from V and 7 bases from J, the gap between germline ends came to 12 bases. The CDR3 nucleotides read TGTGCCAGCAGTCGTGTCGAAACTAATGAGCAGTTCTTC. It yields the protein CASSRVETNEQFF.

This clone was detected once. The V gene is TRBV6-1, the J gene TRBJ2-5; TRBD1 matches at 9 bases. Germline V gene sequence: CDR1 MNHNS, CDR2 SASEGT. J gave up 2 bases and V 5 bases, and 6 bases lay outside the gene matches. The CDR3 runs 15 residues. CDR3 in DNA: TGTGCCAGCAGTTCGGGACAGGGCCCTCAAGAGACCCAGTACTTC. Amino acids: CASSSGQGPQETQYF.

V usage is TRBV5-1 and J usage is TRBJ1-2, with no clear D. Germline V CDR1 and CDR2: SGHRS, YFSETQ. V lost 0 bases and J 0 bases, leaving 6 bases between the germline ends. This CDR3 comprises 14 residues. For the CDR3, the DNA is TGCGCCAGCAGCTTGGCGCCTGCTAACTATGGCTACACCTTC. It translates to CASSLAPANYGYTF.

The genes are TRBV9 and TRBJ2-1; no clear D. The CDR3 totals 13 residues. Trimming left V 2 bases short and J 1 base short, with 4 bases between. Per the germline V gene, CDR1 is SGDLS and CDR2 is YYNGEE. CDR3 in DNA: TGTGCCAGCAGCGTTGGATCCTACAATGAGCAGTTCTTC. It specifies CASSVGSYNEQFF.

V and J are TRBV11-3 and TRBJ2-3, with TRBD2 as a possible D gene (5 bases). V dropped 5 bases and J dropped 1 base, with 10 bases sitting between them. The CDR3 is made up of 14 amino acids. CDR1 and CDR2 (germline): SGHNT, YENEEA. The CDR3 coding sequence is TGTGCCAGCAGCCCGGCGGAGGGCACAGATACGCAGTATTTT. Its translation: CASSPAEGTDTQYF.

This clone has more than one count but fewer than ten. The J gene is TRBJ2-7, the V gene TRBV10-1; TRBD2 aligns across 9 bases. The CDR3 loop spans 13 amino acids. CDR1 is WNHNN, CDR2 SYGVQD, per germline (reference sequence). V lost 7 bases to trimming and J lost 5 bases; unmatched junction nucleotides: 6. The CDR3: CASKSSGSHEQYF. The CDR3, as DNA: TGCGCCAGCAAGAGTAGCGGGAGCCACGAGCAGTACTTC.

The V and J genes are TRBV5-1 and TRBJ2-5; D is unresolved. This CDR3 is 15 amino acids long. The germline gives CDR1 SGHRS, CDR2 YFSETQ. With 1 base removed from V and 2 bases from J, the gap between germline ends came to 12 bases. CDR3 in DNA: TGCGCCAGCAGCTTGATGGCACAGATTCAAGAGACCCAGTACTTC. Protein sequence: CASSLMAQIQETQYF.

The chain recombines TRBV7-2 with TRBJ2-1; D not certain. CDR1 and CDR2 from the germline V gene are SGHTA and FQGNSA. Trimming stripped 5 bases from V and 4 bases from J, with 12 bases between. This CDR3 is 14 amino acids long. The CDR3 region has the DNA TGTGCCAGCAGCACGGAGCCTAATTACAATGAGCAGTTCTTC. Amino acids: CASSTEPNYNEQFF.

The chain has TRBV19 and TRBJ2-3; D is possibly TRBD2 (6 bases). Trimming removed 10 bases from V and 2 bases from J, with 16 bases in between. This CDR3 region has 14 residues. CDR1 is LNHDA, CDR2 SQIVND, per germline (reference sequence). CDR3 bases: TGTGCCACCAAAGCTAGCGACACCACAGATACGCAGTATTTT. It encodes CATKASDTTDTQYF.

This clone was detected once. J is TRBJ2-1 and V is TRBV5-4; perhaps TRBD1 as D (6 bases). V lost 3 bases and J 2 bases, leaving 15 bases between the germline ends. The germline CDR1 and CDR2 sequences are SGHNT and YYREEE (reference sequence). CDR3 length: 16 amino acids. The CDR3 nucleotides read TGTGCCAGCAGCTCCGGGACACGGAAAGCCTACAATGAGCAGTTCTTC. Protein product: CASSSGTRKAYNEQFF.

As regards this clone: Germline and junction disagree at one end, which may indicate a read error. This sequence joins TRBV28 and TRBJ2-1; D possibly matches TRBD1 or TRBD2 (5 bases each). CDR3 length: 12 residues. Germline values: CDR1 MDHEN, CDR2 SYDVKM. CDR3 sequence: CASSLTWGILLF. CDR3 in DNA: TGTGCCAGCAGTCTCACATGGGGGATTTTGCTCTTC.

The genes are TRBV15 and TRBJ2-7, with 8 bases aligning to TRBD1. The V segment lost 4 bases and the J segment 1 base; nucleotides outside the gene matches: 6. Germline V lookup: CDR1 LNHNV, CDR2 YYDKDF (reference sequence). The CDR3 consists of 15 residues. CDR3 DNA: TGTGCCACCAGCACCGGACAGGGAAGGTCCTACGAGCAGTACTTC. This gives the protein CATSTGQGRSYEQYF.

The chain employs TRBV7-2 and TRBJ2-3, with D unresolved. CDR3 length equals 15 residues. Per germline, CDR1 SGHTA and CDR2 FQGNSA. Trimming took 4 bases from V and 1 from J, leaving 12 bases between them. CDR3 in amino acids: CASSSRRVGTDTQYF. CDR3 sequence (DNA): TGTGCCAGCAGCTCTAGAAGGGTGGGCACAGATACGCAGTATTTT.

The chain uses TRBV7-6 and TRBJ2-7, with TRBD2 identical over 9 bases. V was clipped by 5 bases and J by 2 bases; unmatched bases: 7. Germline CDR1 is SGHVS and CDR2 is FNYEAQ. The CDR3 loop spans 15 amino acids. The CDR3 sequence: CASSPWTSAAYEQYF. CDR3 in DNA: TGTGCCAGCAGCCCGTGGACTAGCGCAGCCTACGAGCAGTACTTC.

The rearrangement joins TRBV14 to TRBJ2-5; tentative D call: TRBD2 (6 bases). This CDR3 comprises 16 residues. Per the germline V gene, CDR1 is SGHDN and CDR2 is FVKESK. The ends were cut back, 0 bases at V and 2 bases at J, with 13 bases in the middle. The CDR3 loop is CASSQEIASVQETQYF. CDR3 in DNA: TGTGCCAGCAGCCAAGAGATCGCTAGCGTACAAGAGACCCAGTACTTC.

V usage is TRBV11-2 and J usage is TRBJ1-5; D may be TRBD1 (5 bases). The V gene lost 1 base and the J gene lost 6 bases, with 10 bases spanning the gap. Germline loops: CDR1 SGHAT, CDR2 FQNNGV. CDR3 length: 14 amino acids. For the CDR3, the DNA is TGTGCCAGCAGCTTAGGGGGGAACCGTCAGCCCCAGCATTTT. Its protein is CASSLGGNRQPQHF.